Presented here are 27 T cell receptor beta chains from one specimen sequenced in a study of shared clonotypes between healthy human individuals. The assay was immunoSEQ multiplex PCR, and TCRdb's table has in-frame clones only and misses some. Here the sample spans about 2.1 million clones, just over 90% being singletons. CD45RO-negative CD8 cells positively selected for CCR7 made up the naive population, which excluded terminally differentiated effector memory CD45RA+ cells. The sample consisted of naive CD8+ T cells from PBMCs. These receptors were collected from a man between 18 and 35 years old in good health. Some clones in this sample may be carry-over from other donors' samples.

This clone was seen only once. Here the CDR3 reads CASSGSGVGRNEQFF. CDR3 sequence (DNA): TGTGCCAGCAGCGGATCAGGGGTCGGGCGCAATGAGCAGTTCTTC. The gene calls are TRBV9 and TRBJ2-1, with a tentative D call TRBD1 (6 bases). V dropped 3 bases and J dropped 6 bases, with 16 bases sitting between them. The CDR3 covers 15 residues. Germline CDR1 SGDLS, CDR2 YYNGEE.

V usage is TRBV5-5 and J usage is TRBJ1-1; D is unclear. Trimming shortened V by 1 base and J by 9 bases, and 16 bases separated the two germline ends. Germline assignment: CDR1 SGHKS and CDR2 YYEKEE (reference sequence). The CDR3 runs to 14 residues. CDR3 bases: TGTGCCAGCAGCTTGCCCCCCCCCGGAGTCAAAGCTTTCTTT. As protein: CASSLPPPGVKAFF.

The V gene is TRBV10-3, the J gene TRBJ2-1; 7 nucleotides match TRBD2. Germline V lookup: CDR1 ENHRY, CDR2 SYGVKD. The CDR3 is made up of 13 amino acids. With V trimmed by 6 bases and J by 7 bases, 6 bases remained unmatched. This CDR3 reads CAISANGGNEQFF. The CDR3 region has the DNA TGTGCCATCAGCGCCAACGGGGGGAATGAGCAGTTCTTC.

The chain has TRBV5-4 and TRBJ2-3; TRBD2 matches at 7 bases. From germline, CDR1 is SGHNT and CDR2 YYREEE (reference sequence). V lost 5 bases, J lost 6 bases, and 6 bases stayed unmatched. This CDR3 is 13 amino acids long. The CDR3 region has the DNA TGTGCCAGCAGGGGTGGGAGGGCCGATACGCAGTATTTT. Protein sequence: CASRGGRADTQYF.

The CDR3 DNA sequence: TGTGCCAGCAGGGACAGGGGGCGCACATATGGCTACACCTTC. Protein: CASRDRGRTYGYTF. The gene calls are TRBV28 and TRBJ1-2; 11 bases are shared with TRBD1. V lost 6 bases, J lost 5 bases, and 5 bases stayed unmatched. CDR1 MDHEN and CDR2 SYDVKM come from the germline V gene. The CDR3 totals 14 residues.

The chain has TRBV7-9 and TRBJ1-2; D may be TRBD1 (5 bases). Looked up from germline, CDR1 is SEHNR and CDR2 is FQNEAQ (reference sequence). The V and J ends lost 1 base and 4 bases respectively, with 10 bases between them. The CDR3 loop spans 14 amino acids. The CDR3 reads CASSLGLQGYGYTF. In DNA form, the CDR3 reads TGTGCCAGCAGCTTAGGGCTGCAGGGCTATGGCTACACCTTC. Supplemented by reference TRBV7-9 and TRBJ1-2, the full variable domain reads DTGVSQNPRHKITKRGQNVTFRCDPISEHNRLYWYRQTLGQGPEFLTYFQNEAQLEKSRLLSDRFSAERPKGSFSTLEIQRTEQGDSAMYLCASSLGLQGYGYTFGSGTRLTVV.

The CDR3, as DNA: TGTGCCAGCAGCTTAAGTACCCTAGCCTACCTTACCTACAATGAGCAGTTCTTC. This encodes CASSLSTLAYLTYNEQFF. V gene TRBV7-3 combines with J gene TRBJ2-1, with D maybe TRBD2 (5 bases). Germline assignment: CDR1 SGHTA and CDR2 FQGTGA. Trimming shortened V by 1 base and J by 2 bases, and 18 bases separated the two germline ends. This CDR3 region has 18 residues.

This chain joins TRBV7-9 and TRBJ2-5; TRBD2 agrees at 9 bases. Germline V CDR1 and CDR2: SEHNR, FQNEAQ (reference sequence). V was pared by 5 bases and J by 4 bases, with 5 bases of the junction left unmatched. The CDR3 length is 14 residues. CDR3 coding DNA: TGTGCCAGCAGCCTACCGGGACTAGCAGAGACCCAGTACTTC. This codes for CASSLPGLAETQYF.

This clone was seen only once. The V call is TRBV27, the J call TRBJ1-5, with TRBD1 matching 7 bases. The germline gives CDR1 MNHEY, CDR2 SMNVEV (reference sequence). The CDR3 totals 15 residues. The V gene end was trimmed by 6 bases and the J gene end by 5 bases; junction bases not matched to a gene: 10. In DNA, the CDR3 is TGTGCCAGCAGCCCTCGACAGGGTAAGGATCAGCCCCAGCATTTT. It codes for CASSPRQGKDQPQHF.

For this clone: Distinct nucleotide sequences in the sample also encode this CDR3. The chain couples TRBV28 to TRBJ2-7; 8 bases fit TRBD1. Trimming at V came to 4 bases and at J to 2 bases, leaving 4 bases not matched to a gene. Per the germline V gene, CDR1 is MDHEN and CDR2 is SYDVKM. CDR3 size: 14 residues. The CDR3 protein is CASSSGTGAYEQYF. The CDR3 DNA is TGTGCCAGCAGTTCTGGGACAGGAGCCTACGAGCAGTACTTC. Full variable domain (rest looked up from reference TRBV28 and TRBJ2-7): DVKVTQSSRYLVKRTGEKVFLECVQDMDHENMFWYRQDPGLGLRLIYFSYDVKMKEKGDIPEGYSVSREKKERFSLILESASTNQTSMYLCASSSGTGAYEQYFGPGTRLTVT.

As to this clone: This specimen includes other DNA sequences encoding the same CDR3. V gene TRBV27 combines with J gene TRBJ2-7, with D perhaps given as TRBD1 or TRBD2 (5 bases each). The germline V gene encodes CDR1 MNHEY and CDR2 SMNVEV (reference sequence). This CDR3 is built from 14 residues. Trimming cost V 2 bases and J 0 bases, with 8 bases left between them. Written as DNA, the CDR3 is TGTGCCAGCAGTTTAAAGGGGAGCTCCTACGAGCAGTACTTC. Protein: CASSLKGSSYEQYF.

V usage is TRBV7-6 and J usage is TRBJ2-7; possibly TRBD2 for D (5 bases). Trimming took 1 base from V and 3 from J, leaving 7 bases between them. The V gene's germline CDR1 is SGHVS and CDR2 FNYEAQ. The CDR3 has 13 amino acids. CDR3 nucleotide sequence: TGTGCCAGCAGCTTAGGGAGGAACTACGAGCAGTACTTC. Its protein product is CASSLGRNYEQYF.

The genes are TRBV6-5 and TRBJ1-4, with a tentative D call TRBD1 (5 bases). The V and J ends lost 9 bases and 3 bases respectively, with 17 bases between them. Looked up from germline, CDR1 is MNHEY and CDR2 is SVGAGI. The CDR3 has 15 residues. CDR3 sequence reads: CASSALGGANEKLFF. The DNA of the CDR3 is TGTGCCAGTAGTGCTCTCGGGGGAGCTAATGAAAAACTGTTTTTT.

This chain uses TRBV11-2 with TRBJ2-7; unclear D gene. Germline V gene data show CDR1 as SGHAT and CDR2 as FQNNGV. The CDR3 has 13 residues. V dropped 3 bases and J dropped 7 bases, with 13 bases sitting between them. The CDR3 sequence is CASSFGRTAEQYF. CDR3 nucleotide sequence: TGTGCCAGCAGCTTTGGACGGACCGCGGAGCAGTACTTC.

The V gene is TRBV21-1, the J gene TRBJ2-7; TRBD2 reflects the table's D call only, with no check against the DNA. TRBV21-1 is recorded as a pseudogene. This CDR3 is built from 18 residues. The CDR3 bases are TGTGCCAGCAGCAAACGGACTAGCGGGGGTACTACAACCTACGAGCAGTACTTC. This sequence encodes CASSKRTSGGTTTYEQYF.

The chain links TRBV9 to TRBJ2-7; weak D call: TRBD1 (6 bases). This CDR3 has 16 residues. Trimming removed 2 bases at V and 2 bases at J, with 17 bases between. Germline V gene sequence: CDR1 SGDLS, CDR2 YYNGEE. CDR3 residues: CASSVNQGLVPYEQYF. DNA for the CDR3: TGTGCCAGCAGCGTTAACCAGGGGCTAGTTCCCTACGAGCAGTACTTC.

This chain joins TRBV7-6 and TRBJ2-3; a weak D match, TRBD1 (7 bases). CDR1 SGHVS and CDR2 FNYEAQ come from the germline V gene. This CDR3 comprises 16 residues. Trimming removed 5 bases from V and 6 bases from J, with 21 bases in between. CDR3 nucleotide sequence: TGTGCCAGCAGCCTGATGGCGGGACAGTTTCCGGATACGCAGTATTTT. Its translation is CASSLMAGQFPDTQYF.

V usage is TRBV9 and J usage is TRBJ1-2; D gene ambiguous. Trimming took off 0 bases at V and 2 bases at J, with 8 bases between the two ends. CDR1 SGDLS and CDR2 YYNGEE come from the germline V gene. This CDR3 has 14 amino acids. The CDR3 spells CASSVGESNYGYTF. The CDR3 DNA sequence: TGTGCCAGCAGCGTAGGTGAGTCGAACTATGGCTACACCTTC.

The chain is built from TRBV7-9 and TRBJ1-2, with D unresolved. V dropped 4 bases and J dropped 8 bases, with 17 bases sitting between them. CDR3 length equals 14 residues. Germline lookup yields CDR1 SEHNR and CDR2 FQNEAQ (reference sequence). This CDR3 is CASSSGGAAVGYTF. CDR3 in DNA: TGTGCCAGCAGCTCGGGAGGCGCCGCGGTGGGCTACACCTTC.

This rearrangement joins TRBV28 to TRBJ2-2; D perhaps matches TRBD1 (6 bases). Germline CDR1 reads MDHEN; CDR2 reads SYDVKM. V was trimmed by 4 bases and J by 0 bases, leaving 18 bases between them. The CDR3 runs 18 residues. As DNA, the CDR3 is TGTGCCAGCAGTTCACGACCGGGACATAGACCGAACACCGGGGAGCTGTTTTTT. This translates into CASSSRPGHRPNTGELFF.

With respect to this clone: Additional DNA sequences in this sample encode the identical CDR3. This chain joins TRBV7-9 and TRBJ2-1, with 10 bases that match TRBD2. Germline CDR1 and CDR2: SEHNR and FQNEAQ (reference sequence). CDR3 length: 15 residues. V lost 4 bases and J lost 3; bases outside the gene matches: 3. CDR3: CASSWTSGSYNEQFF. The CDR3, as DNA: TGTGCCAGCAGCTGGACTAGCGGAAGCTACAATGAGCAGTTCTTC.

Comments on this clone: Other DNA sequences of this sample code for an identical CDR3. The chain joins TRBV9 to TRBJ2-1; 10 positions match TRBD2. The germline V gene has CDR1 SGDLS and CDR2 YYNGEE. With V trimmed by 0 bases and J by 4 bases, 4 bases remained unmatched. There are 16 residues in the CDR3. CDR3 amino acids: CASSVDPSGSYNEQFF. The CDR3 DNA reads TGTGCCAGCAGCGTAGACCCTAGCGGGAGTTACAATGAGCAGTTCTTC.

With respect to this clone: One end of the junction fails to match germline, which may point to a read error. The chain has TRBV9 and TRBJ2-7, with 8 bases fitting TRBD2. CDR1 is SGDLS and CDR2 is YYNGEE in the germline V gene. CDR3 size: 14 residues. The CDR3 reads CVSSESGTSYEQYF. The CDR3 DNA reads as TGTGTCAGCAGCGAGTCCGGGACTAGTTACGAGCAGTACTTC.

The rearrangement uses TRBV19 and TRBJ1-2; D is unresolved. V was clipped by 5 bases and J by 4 bases, with 11 bases between them. This CDR3 comprises 13 residues. Germline-derived CDR1 and CDR2 are LNHDA and SQIVND (reference sequence). The DNA for the CDR3 is TGTGCCAGTAGTGCGGGAACGATCTATGGCTACACCTTC. This sequence encodes CASSAGTIYGYTF.

The chain employs TRBV27 and TRBJ2-7; D is unresolved. The germline V gene encodes CDR1 MNHEY and CDR2 SMNVEV (reference sequence). This CDR3 comprises 15 residues. Trimming left V 5 bases short and J 0 bases short, with 14 bases between. The CDR3 loop is CASSPSAPYSYEQYF. The CDR3 bases are TGTGCCAGCAGTCCATCGGCCCCTTACTCCTACGAGCAGTACTTC.

This sequence joins TRBV4-3 and TRBJ2-5; D gene uncertain. This CDR3 comprises 18 residues. The germline CDR1 and CDR2 sequences are LGHNA and YSLEER. Trimming pared 4 bases from V and 2 bases from J, leaving 23 bases between. The CDR3 here is CASSPHTEEGLWQETQYF. As DNA, the CDR3 is TGCGCCAGCAGCCCACACACGGAAGAAGGGCTTTGGCAAGAGACCCAGTACTTC.

The V gene is TRBV27, the J gene TRBJ1-5, with D hard to call. The CDR3 has 14 amino acids. The V end lost 6 bases, the J end lost 1 base, and 10 bases lay between the germline ends. Germline CDR1 MNHEY, CDR2 SMNVEV (reference sequence). The CDR3 reads CASRPRTSNQPQHF. The CDR3 nucleotides read TGTGCCAGCAGGCCGAGAACGAGCAATCAGCCCCAGCATTTT.